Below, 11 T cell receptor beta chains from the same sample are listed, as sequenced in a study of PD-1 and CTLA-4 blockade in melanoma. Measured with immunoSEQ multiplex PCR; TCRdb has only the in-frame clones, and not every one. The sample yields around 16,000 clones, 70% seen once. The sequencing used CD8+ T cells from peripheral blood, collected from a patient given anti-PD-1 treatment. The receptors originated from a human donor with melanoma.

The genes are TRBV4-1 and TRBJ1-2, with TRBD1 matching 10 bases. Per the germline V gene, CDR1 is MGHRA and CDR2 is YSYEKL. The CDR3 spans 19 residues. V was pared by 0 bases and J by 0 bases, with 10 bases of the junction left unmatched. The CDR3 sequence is CASSQDGRDRGFSNYGYTF. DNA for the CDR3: TGCGCCAGCAGCCAAGATGGCCGGGACAGGGGTTTCTCTAACTATGGCTACACCTTC.

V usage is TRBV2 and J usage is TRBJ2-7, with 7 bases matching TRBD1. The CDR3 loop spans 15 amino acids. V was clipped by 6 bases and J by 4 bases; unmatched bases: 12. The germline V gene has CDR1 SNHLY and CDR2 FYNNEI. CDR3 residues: CASRGLGTDDYEQYF. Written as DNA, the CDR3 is TGTGCCAGCAGGGGTTTGGGGACAGATGATTACGAGCAGTACTTC.

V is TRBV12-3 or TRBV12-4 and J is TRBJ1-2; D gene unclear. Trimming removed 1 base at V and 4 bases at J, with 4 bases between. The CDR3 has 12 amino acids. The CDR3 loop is CASSLDFYGYTF. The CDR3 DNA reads TGTGCCAGCAGTTTAGATTTCTATGGCTACACCTTC.

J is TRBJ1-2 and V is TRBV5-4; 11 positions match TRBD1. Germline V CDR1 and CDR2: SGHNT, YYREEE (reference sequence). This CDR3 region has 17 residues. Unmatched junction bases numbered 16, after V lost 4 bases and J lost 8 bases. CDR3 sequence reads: CASSVQGDRGSVGGYTF. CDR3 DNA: TGTGCCAGCAGCGTACAGGGGGACAGGGGGTCCGTGGGAGGCTACACCTTC.

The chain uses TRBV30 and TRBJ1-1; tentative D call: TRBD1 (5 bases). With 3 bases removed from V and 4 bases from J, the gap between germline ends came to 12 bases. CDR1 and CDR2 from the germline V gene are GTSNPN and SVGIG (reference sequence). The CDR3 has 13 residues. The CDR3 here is CAWRSSGSTEAFF. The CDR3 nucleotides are TGTGCCTGGAGGTCTTCAGGGTCCACTGAAGCTTTCTTT.

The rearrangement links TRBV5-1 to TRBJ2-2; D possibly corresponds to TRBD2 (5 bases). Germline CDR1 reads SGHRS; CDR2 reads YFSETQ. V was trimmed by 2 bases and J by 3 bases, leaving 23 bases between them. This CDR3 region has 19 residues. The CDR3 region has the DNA TGCGCCAGCAGCTTACGGAGGTTGATGGGGTTGGAGGACACCGGGGAGCTGTTTTTT. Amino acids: CASSLRRLMGLEDTGELFF.

CDR3 residues: CASSEGTGYYGYTF. The CDR3 DNA reads TGTGCCAGCAGTGAAGGGACAGGGTACTATGGCTACACCTTC. The chain couples TRBV25-1 to TRBJ1-2, with 9 positions matching TRBD1. The V and J ends lost 2 bases and 3 bases, in that order; junction bases with no gene match: 1. Germline V gives CDR1 MGHDK, CDR2 SYGVNS. The CDR3 is 14 amino acids.

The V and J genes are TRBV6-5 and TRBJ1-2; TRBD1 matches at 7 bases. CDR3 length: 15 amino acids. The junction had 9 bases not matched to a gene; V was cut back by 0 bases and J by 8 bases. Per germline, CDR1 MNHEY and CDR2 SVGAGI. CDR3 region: CASSYSDRVAQGYTF. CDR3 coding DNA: TGTGCCAGCAGTTACTCCGACAGGGTGGCGCAGGGCTACACCTTC.

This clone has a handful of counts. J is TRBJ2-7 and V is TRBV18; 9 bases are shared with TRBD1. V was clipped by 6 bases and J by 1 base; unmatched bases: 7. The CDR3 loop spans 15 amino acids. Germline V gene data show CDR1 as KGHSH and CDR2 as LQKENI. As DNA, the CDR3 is TGTGCCAGCTCGTCCTCCGGGACAGGGTCCTACGAGCAGTACTTC. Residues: CASSSSGTGSYEQYF.

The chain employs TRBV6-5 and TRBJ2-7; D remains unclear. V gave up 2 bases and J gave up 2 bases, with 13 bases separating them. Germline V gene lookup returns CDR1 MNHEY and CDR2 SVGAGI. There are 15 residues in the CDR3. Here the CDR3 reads CASSYQISPPYEQYF. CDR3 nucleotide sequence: TGTGCCAGCAGTTACCAGATATCACCCCCCTACGAGCAGTACTTC.

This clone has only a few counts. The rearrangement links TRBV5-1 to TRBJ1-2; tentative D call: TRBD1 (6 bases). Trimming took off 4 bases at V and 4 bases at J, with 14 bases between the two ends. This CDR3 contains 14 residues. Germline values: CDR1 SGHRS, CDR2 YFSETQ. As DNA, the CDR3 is TGCGCCAGCAGCAGGACAGAAGGAAGCTATGGCTACACCTTC. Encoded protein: CASSRTEGSYGYTF.